This T cell receptor beta chain came from a study of identical twins. A word on this clonotype: The antigen is undetermined.

The germline V gene has CDR1 DFQATT and CDR2 SNEGSKA (reference sequence). V shed 3 bases and J shed 6 bases, with 11 bases lying between them. This CDR3 is 12 amino acids long. Overall study findings and caveats: The study reached conclusions through statistical analysis that was cross-sectional, not following the same donors.

A single record per CDR3 protein comes from TCRdb applying MiXCR to the 5' RACE reads. The profile shows around 650,000 distinct CDR3 sequences, roughly 7.1% of them singletons. With no exceptions, donors were healthy Caucasians. The sample was also reused in another study, on yellow fever vaccine responses in identical twins. That paper adds: Reportedly, the T cell response mounted by twins to vaccine seemed partly convergent, partly personalized.

This sequence was found in a woman in her late teens or twenties in good health. The sequencing sample was made of PBMCs. This sequence joins TRBV20-1 and TRBJ1-2; the D gene is possibly TRBD1 (6 bases). The DNA of the CDR3 is TGCAGTGCTAGGTCGGGGGCGAATGGCTACACCTTC. Protein: CSARSGANGYTF.